Following are 3 T cell receptor beta chains from one sample sequenced in a study of blood T cells in healthy people across ages. Together with a sample-barcoded 5' primer, a J-beta primer mix was included in a second PCR lasting about 7 to 11 cycles. In TCRdb, the 5' RACE reads were re-called with MiXCR into one record per CDR3 protein. The table lists roughly 1,500,000 distinct CDR3 sequences, about 40% of them singletons. Material: blood. Receptors were obtained from a woman aged 18-29 years in good health.

The chain carries TRBV7-8 and TRBJ2-7; 7 positions match TRBD1. The CDR3 sequence is 16 residues long. With V trimmed by 3 bases and J by 3 bases, 11 bases remained unmatched. Germline values: CDR1 SGHVS, CDR2 FQNEAQ. The CDR3 spells CASSLVRQGVDYEQYF. Here the CDR3 DNA reads TGTGCCAGCAGCTTGGTAAGACAGGGTGTCGACTACGAGCAGTACTTC.

As concerns this clonotype: A much larger clone is a single base away; this may be a read error. The genes are TRBV10-3 and TRBJ2-7, with D hard to call. CDR3 length equals 12 residues. Between the trimmed V and J ends, which lost 3 bases and 7 bases, there was a span of 10 bases. The germline gives CDR1 ENHRY, CDR2 SYGVKD. This CDR3 reads CAISETSSEQYF. The CDR3, as DNA: TGTGCCATCAGTGAAACAAGCAGTGAGCAGTACTTC.

Only a few counts were recorded for this clonotype. This chain uses TRBV20-1 with TRBJ1-2; 9 bases agree with TRBD1. V was clipped by 2 bases and J by 4 bases; unmatched bases: 11. The CDR3 loop spans 16 amino acids. Germline loops: CDR1 DFQATT, CDR2 SNEGSKA (reference sequence). The CDR3 reads CSARSEGDRGTYGYTF. The CDR3 DNA is TGCAGTGCTAGATCGGAGGGAGACAGGGGGACCTATGGCTACACCTTC.